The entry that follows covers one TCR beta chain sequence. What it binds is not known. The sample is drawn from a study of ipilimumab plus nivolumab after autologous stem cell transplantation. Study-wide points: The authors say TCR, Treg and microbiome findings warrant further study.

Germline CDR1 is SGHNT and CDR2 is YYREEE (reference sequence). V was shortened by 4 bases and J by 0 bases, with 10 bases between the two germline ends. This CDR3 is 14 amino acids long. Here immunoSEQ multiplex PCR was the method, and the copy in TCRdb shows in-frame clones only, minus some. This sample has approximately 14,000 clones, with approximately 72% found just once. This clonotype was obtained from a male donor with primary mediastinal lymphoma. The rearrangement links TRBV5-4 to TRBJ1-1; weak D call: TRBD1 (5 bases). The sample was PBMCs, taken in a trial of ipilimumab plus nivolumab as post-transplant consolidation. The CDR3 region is CASSHDSLNTEAFF. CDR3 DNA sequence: TGTGCCAGCAGCCACGACAGCCTGAACACTGAAGCTTTCTTT.